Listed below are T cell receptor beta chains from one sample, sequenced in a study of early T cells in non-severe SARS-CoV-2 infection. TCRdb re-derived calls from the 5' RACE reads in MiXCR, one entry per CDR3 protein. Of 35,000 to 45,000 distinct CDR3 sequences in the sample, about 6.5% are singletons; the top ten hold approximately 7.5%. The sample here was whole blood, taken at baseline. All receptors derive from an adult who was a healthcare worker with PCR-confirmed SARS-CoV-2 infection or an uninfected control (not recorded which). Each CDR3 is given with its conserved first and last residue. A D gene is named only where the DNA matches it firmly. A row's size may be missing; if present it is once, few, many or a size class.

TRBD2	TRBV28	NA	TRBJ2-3	CATAAGGTDTQYF	TGTGCCACCGCAGCGGGGGGTACAGATACGCAGTATTTT
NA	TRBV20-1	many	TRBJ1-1	CSARYEGRGSEAFF	TGCAGTGCTAGATATGAAGGACGGGGGTCTGAAGCTTTCTTT
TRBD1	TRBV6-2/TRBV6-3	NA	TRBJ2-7	CASSNPGTGAYEQYF	TGTGCCAGCAGCAACCCTGGGACAGGGGCCTACGAGCAGTACTTC
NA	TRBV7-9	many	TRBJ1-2	CASSRYTDGYTF	TGTGCCAGCAGTCGCTACACGGATGGCTACACCTTC
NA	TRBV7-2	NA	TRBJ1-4	CASRRGGNEKLFF	TGTGCCTCCCGGCGGGGGGGTAATGAAAAACTGTTTTTT
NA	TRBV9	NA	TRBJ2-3	CASSVLKSTDTQYF	TGTGCCAGCAGCGTCCTCAAAAGCACAGATACGCAGTATTTT
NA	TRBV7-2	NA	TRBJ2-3	CASSSRYRADTQYF	TGTGCCAGCAGCTCAAGGTACAGGGCAGATACGCAGTATTTT
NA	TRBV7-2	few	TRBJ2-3	CASSLVLRSTDTQYF	TGTGCCAGCAGCTTAGTCCTCCGAAGCACAGATACGCAGTATTTT
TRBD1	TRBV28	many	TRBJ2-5	CASRQGAFQETQYF	TGTGCCAGCAGACAGGGGGCTTTCCAAGAGACCCAGTACTTC
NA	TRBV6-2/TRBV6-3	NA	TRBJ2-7	CASSYTNYEQYF	TGTGCCAGCAGTTATACGAACTACGAGCAGTACTTC
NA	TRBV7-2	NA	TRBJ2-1	CASSLARDMALNEQFF	TGTGCCAGCAGCTTAGCGCGGGACATGGCACTGAATGAGCAGTTCTTC
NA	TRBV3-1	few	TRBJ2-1	CASSQNDRNEQFF	TGTGCCAGCAGCCAAAATGACCGCAATGAGCAGTTCTTC
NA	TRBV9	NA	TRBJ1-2	CASSPAGAYGYTF	TGTGCCAGCAGCCCCGCGGGGGCGTATGGCTACACCTTC
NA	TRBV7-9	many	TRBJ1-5	CASSPPTVTQPQHF	TGTGCCAGCAGCCCCCCGACAGTCACTCAGCCCCAGCATTTT
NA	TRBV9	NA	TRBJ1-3	CASSVERITSGNTIYF	TGTGCCAGCAGCGTAGAAAGGATAACCTCTGGAAACACCATATATTTT
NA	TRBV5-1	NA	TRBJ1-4	CASSEGRGATNEKLFF	TGCGCCAGCAGCGAGGGTCGGGGAGCAACTAATGAAAAACTGTTTTTT
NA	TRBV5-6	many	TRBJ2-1	CASSSYSSSYNEQFF	TGTGCCAGCAGCTCTTACTCGAGCTCCTACAATGAGCAGTTCTTC
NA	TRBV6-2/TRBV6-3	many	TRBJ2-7	CAINPSGPNYEQYF	TGTGCCATCAACCCTTCCGGGCCGAACTACGAGCAGTACTTC
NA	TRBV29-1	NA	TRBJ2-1	CSVEGGNQYNEQFF	TGCAGCGTTGAAGGGGGGAATCAATACAATGAGCAGTTCTTC
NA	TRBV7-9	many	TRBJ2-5	CASSPPGGGRETQYF	TGTGCCAGCAGCCCCCCTGGAGGGGGCCGAGAGACCCAGTACTTC
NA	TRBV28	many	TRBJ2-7	CASSPPRSYEQYF	TGTGCCAGCAGTCCCCCCCGGTCCTACGAGCAGTACTTC
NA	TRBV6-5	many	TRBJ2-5	CASSQNQETQYF	TGTGCCAGCAGCCAAAACCAAGAGACCCAGTACTTC
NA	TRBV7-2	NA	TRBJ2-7	CASSYPSYEQYF	TGTGCCAGCAGCTACCCCTCCTACGAGCAGTACTTC
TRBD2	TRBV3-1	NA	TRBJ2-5	CASRLLAGTQETQYF	TGTGCCAGCAGACTACTAGCGGGGACACAAGAGACCCAGTACTTC
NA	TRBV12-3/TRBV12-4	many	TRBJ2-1	CASSLGQSSYNEQFF	TGTGCCAGCAGTTTAGGTCAGAGCTCCTACAATGAGCAGTTCTTC
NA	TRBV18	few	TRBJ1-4	CASSLYDSEKLFF	TGTGCCAGCTCACTATACGACAGCGAAAAACTGTTTTTT
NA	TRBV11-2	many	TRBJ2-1	CASSLTWTAGYNEQFF	TGTGCCAGCAGCTTGACCTGGACAGCCGGATACAATGAGCAGTTCTTC
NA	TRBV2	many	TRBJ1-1	CASSPSRRAWAEAFF	TGTGCCAGCAGTCCCAGTAGGAGGGCCTGGGCTGAAGCTTTCTTT
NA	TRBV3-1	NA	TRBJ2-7	CASSRGVNEQYF	TGTGCCAGCAGCCGTGGAGTAAACGAGCAGTACTTC
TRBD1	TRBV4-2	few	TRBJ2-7	CASSQAFPGTGVYEQYF	TGTGCCAGCAGCCAAGCCTTCCCGGGGACAGGGGTCTACGAGCAGTACTTC
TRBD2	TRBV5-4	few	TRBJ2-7	CASSFGGSSYEQYF	TGTGCCAGCAGCTTCGGGGGGTCGTCCTACGAGCAGTACTTC
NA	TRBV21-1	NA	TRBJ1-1	CASSKESNGQGNTEAFF	TGTGCCAGCAGCAAAGAATCAAACGGGCAAGGAAACACTGAAGCTTTCTTT
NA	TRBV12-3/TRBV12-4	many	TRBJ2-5	CASSLDQETQYF	TGTGCCAGCAGTCTCGACCAAGAGACCCAGTACTTC
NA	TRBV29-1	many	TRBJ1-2	CSVEDGRGKGYTF	TGCAGCGTTGAAGATGGCAGGGGCAAGGGCTACACCTTC
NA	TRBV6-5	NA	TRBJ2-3	CASSYSVSGSTDTQYF	TGTGCCAGCAGTTACAGTGTTAGCGGTAGCACAGATACGCAGTATTTT
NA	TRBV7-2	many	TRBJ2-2	CASSLESGHTLRITTGELFF	TGTGCCAGCAGCTTAGAATCGGGACACACTTTACGGATAACCACCGGGGAGCTGTTTTTT